This TCR beta chain was sequenced during a study of T cell changes during pregnancy in multiple sclerosis. Clones were sequenced by immunoSEQ multiplex PCR, and TCRdb holds only the in-frame ones, with some missing. The repertoire holds 90,000 to 130,000 clones, with around nine tenths as singletons. Looked up from germline, CDR1 is SGDLS and CDR2 is YYNGEE. The CDR3 is made up of 15 amino acids. The ends lost 0 bases at V and 3 bases at J; junction bases unmatched: 3. The rearrangement joins TRBV9 to TRBJ2-7; the match to TRBD2 covers 10 bases. This clonotype originated in a female donor with multiple sclerosis, enrolled in a pregnancy study. Source: peripheral blood, taken in the third trimester of pregnancy. CDR3 DNA: TGTGCCAGCAGCGTAGGTCCTAGCGGGAGCTACGAGCAGTACTTC. This encodes CASSVGPSGSYEQYF.